The entry below describes one T cell receptor (beta chain). As yet, its antigen is unknown. Compared with germline, one end of the junction differs, possibly owing to a read error. The data originate from a study of blood T cells in healthy people across ages. Broader study findings: Significant beta diversity loss was already apparent by age around 40, declining roughly linearly. Possibly confounding the expanded clonotype changes was the fact that donor CMV status was unknown.

Next came a second PCR, run for about 7 to 12 cycles, which used a sample-barcoded 5' primer along with a J-beta primer mix. With 12 random nucleotides, a template-switch adaptor tagged each individual cDNA molecule. MiXCR, applied by TCRdb to the 5' RACE reads, yields one record per CDR3 protein. The data show 700,000 to 1,000,000 distinct CDR3 sequences, approximately 48% seen once. The clonotype was recovered from a man aged 60 to 75 in good health. The sequenced material came from blood.

CDR3 bases: TGCAGTGCTAGAGATTTTTTAGCTGAAACTTTCTTT. It is translated as CSARDFLAETFF. The chain carries TRBV20-1 and TRBJ1-1; no firm D call. The CDR3 is 12 amino acids. Germline V gene data show CDR1 as DFQATT and CDR2 as SNEGSKA (reference sequence).